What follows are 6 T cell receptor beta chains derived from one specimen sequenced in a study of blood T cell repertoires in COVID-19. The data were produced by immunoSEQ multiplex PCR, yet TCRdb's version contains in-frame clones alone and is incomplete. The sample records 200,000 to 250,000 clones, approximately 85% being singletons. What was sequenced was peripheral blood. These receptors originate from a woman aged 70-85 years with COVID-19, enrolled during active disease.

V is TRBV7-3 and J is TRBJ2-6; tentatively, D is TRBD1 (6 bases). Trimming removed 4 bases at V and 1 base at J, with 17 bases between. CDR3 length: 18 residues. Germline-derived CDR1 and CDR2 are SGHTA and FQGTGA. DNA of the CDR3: TGTGCCAGCAGCTCGAGGTCCTTACAGGGTTCTGGGGCCAACGTCCTGACTTTC. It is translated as CASSSRSLQGSGANVLTF. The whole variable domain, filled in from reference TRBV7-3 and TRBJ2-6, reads GAGVSQTPSNKVTEKGKYVELRCDPISGHTALYWYRQSLGQGPEFLIYFQGTGAADDSGLPNDRFFAVRPEGSVSTLKIQRTERGDSAVYLCASSSRSLQGSGANVLTFGAGSRLTVL.

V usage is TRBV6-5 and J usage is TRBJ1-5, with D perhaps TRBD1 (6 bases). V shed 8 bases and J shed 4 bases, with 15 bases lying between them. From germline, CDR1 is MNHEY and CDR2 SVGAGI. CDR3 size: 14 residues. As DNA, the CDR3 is TGTGCCAGCGGAGGACAGAATCGTAATCAGCCCCAGCATTTT. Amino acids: CASGGQNRNQPQHF.

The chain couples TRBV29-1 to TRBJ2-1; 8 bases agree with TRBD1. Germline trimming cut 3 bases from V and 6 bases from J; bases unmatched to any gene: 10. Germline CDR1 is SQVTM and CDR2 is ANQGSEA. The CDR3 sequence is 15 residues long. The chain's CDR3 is CSVDQRDRLLNEQFF. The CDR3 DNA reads TGCAGCGTTGATCAACGGGACAGGCTCCTCAATGAGCAGTTCTTC.

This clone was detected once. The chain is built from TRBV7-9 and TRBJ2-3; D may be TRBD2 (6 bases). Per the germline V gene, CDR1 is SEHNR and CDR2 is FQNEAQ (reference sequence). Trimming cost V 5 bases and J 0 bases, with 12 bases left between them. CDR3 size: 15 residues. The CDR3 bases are TGTGCCAGCAGCGGAGGGGCAGGCAGCACAGATACGCAGTATTTT. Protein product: CASSGGAGSTDTQYF.

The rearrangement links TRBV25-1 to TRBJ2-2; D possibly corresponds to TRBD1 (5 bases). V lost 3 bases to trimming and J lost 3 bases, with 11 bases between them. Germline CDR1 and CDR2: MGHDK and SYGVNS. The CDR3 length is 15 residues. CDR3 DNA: TGTGCCAGCAGTGAGGCGCAGGGCCACACCGGGGAGCTGTTTTTT. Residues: CASSEAQGHTGELFF.

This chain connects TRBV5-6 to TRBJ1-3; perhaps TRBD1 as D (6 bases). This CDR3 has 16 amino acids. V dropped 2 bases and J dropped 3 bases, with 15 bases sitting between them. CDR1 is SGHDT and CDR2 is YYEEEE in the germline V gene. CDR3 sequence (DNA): TGTGCCAGCAGCTTTCAGCGACAGGTAGTTGGAAACACCATATATTTT. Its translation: CASSFQRQVVGNTIYF. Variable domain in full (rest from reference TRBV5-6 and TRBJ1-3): DAGVTQSPTHLIKTRGQQVTLRCSPKSGHDTVSWYQQALGQGPQFIFQYYEEEERQRGNFPDRFSGHQFPNYSSELNVNALLLGDSALYLCASSFQRQVVGNTIYFGEGSWLTVV.